The 32 T cell receptor beta chains given below trace back to one sample, sequenced in a study of blood T cells in healthy people across ages. It was with a sample-barcoded 5' primer and a J-beta primer mix that a second PCR of about 6 to 12 cycles was run. TCRdb re-called the 5' RACE reads with MiXCR, one entry per CDR3 protein. The data hold over a million distinct CDR3 sequences, with more than 40% observed a single time. The source material was blood. The receptors come from a woman aged 55-69 years in good health.

The CDR3 coding sequence is TGCGCCAGCAGCCAAGATAAGGACTCGGGCAATGAGCAGTTCTTC. The encoded protein is CASSQDKDSGNEQFF. V and J are TRBV4-1 and TRBJ2-1; possible D gene TRBD2, 5 bases. CDR3 length: 15 residues. Germline V CDR1 and CDR2: MGHRA, YSYEKL. Trimming took off 0 bases at V and 6 bases at J, with 12 bases between the two ends.

The V and J genes are TRBV7-6 and TRBJ2-5; 8 bases line up with TRBD2. This CDR3 has 18 residues. Germline V gives CDR1 SGHVS, CDR2 FNYEAQ. The V gene end was trimmed by 6 bases and the J gene end by 1 base; junction bases not matched to a gene: 16. CDR3 bases: TGTGCCAGCAGGCCCAGTGGGGCCGCTAGCGGGCCCCAAGAGACCCAGTACTTC. Translation gives CASRPSGAASGPQETQYF.

This chain connects TRBV27 to TRBJ2-3, with D tentatively TRBD1 (6 bases). Germline V gene lookup returns CDR1 MNHEY and CDR2 SMNVEV (reference sequence). Trimming shortened V by 7 bases and J by 3 bases, and 11 bases separated the two germline ends. This CDR3 is 13 amino acids long. The CDR3 spells CASNLRGTDTQYF. The DNA for the CDR3 is TGTGCCAGCAATCTCAGGGGTACAGATACGCAGTATTTT.

The J gene is TRBJ2-4, the V gene TRBV11-2; the D gene is possibly TRBD2 (6 bases). V dropped 4 bases and J dropped 9 bases, with 22 bases sitting between them. The CDR3 totals 16 residues. CDR1 is SGHAT and CDR2 is FQNNGV in the germline V gene. The CDR3 DNA sequence: TGTGCCAGCAGCTCCTTCAGGACGGGGGTGGAGGGCATTCAGTACTTC. Its translation is CASSSFRTGVEGIQYF.

This CDR3 is CASSLDLSGPYQETQYF. CDR3 bases: TGTGCCAGCAGCCTAGATCTTAGCGGACCGTACCAAGAGACCCAGTACTTC. This chain connects TRBV7-9 to TRBJ2-5; possibly TRBD2 for D (6 bases). Per germline, CDR1 SEHNR and CDR2 FQNEAQ (reference sequence). V was shortened by 5 bases and J by 0 bases, with 19 bases between the two germline ends. The CDR3 consists of 17 residues.

This sequence joins TRBV6-2 or TRBV6-3 and TRBJ2-1, with D possibly being TRBD2 (6 bases). Germline V CDR1 and CDR2: MNHEY, SVGEGT. V was trimmed by 7 bases and J by 8 bases, leaving 12 bases between them. The CDR3 is 12 amino acids. The CDR3 protein is CASNSRGDEQFF. DNA for the CDR3: TGTGCCAGCAACTCACGCGGGGATGAGCAGTTCTTC.

The chain carries TRBV6-1 and TRBJ2-3; a weak D match, TRBD2 (6 bases). Trimming stripped 8 bases from V and 3 bases from J, with 18 bases between. The CDR3 is 15 residues long. CDR1 is MNHNS, CDR2 SASEGT, per germline. The chain's CDR3 is CASETAGRLTDTQYF. CDR3 nucleotide sequence: TGTGCCAGCGAGACGGCGGGAAGGTTGACAGATACGCAGTATTTT.

This clonotype was picked up a small number of times. The V call is TRBV12-3 or TRBV12-4, the J call TRBJ2-1; TRBD1 or TRBD2 may be the D gene (6 bases each). V gave up 3 bases and J gave up 9 bases, with 30 bases separating them. CDR3 size: 19 residues. CDR3 region: CASSFPETGWRGAQSEQFF. The CDR3 nucleotides are TGTGCCAGCAGTTTTCCCGAAACAGGGTGGAGGGGAGCGCAGAGTGAGCAGTTCTTC.

This clonotype turned up a few times. The rearrangement uses TRBV21-1 and TRBJ2-5; TRBD1 was called by the table and not checked on the DNA. TRBV21-1 is shown as a pseudogene. The CDR3 sequence is 16 residues long. CDR3 sequence (DNA): TGTGCCAGCAGCAAAGTGGAGCCAGGGGGCCCAGAGACCCAGTACTTC. It translates to CASSKVEPGGPETQYF.

This clonotype was observed a few times. The chain couples TRBV10-3 to TRBJ2-1; no definite D call. V lost 2 bases and J 6 bases, leaving 8 bases between the germline ends. From germline, CDR1 is ENHRY and CDR2 SYGVKD. CDR3 length: 13 residues. The chain's CDR3 is CAISELGTNEQFF. In DNA form, the CDR3 reads TGTGCCATCAGTGAGCTGGGAACCAATGAGCAGTTCTTC.

Notes on this clonotype: The junction does not match germline at one end; this may be a read error. The V gene is TRBV5-1, the J gene TRBJ2-1; possible D gene TRBD2, 6 bases. This CDR3 has 14 residues. Germline V gives CDR1 SGHRS, CDR2 YFSETQ. Written as DNA, the CDR3 is TGTGCCAGCAGTAGGCGGGATGCCGACAATGAGCAGTTCTTC. This gives the protein CASSRRDADNEQFF.

The chain uses TRBV5-1 and TRBJ2-1; 8 bases map to TRBD2. Losses at the gene ends were 1 base for V and 7 bases for J; bases not matched to a gene: 4. CDR1 is SGHRS and CDR2 is YFSETQ in the germline V gene. The CDR3 runs to 14 residues. CDR3 residues: CASSLKRERNEQFF. The CDR3 DNA is TGCGCCAGCAGCTTGAAGCGGGAGCGGAATGAGCAGTTCTTC.

This clonotype came up many times. This chain uses TRBV29-1 with TRBJ2-7; D remains unclear. The length of the CDR3 is 12 residues. The ends were cut back, 4 bases at V and 1 base at J, with 8 bases in the middle. Germline CDR1 is SQVTM and CDR2 is ANQGSEA. This CDR3 is CSVVATSYEQYF. The DNA for the CDR3 is TGCAGCGTTGTCGCGACTTCCTACGAGCAGTACTTC.

The chain uses TRBV28 and TRBJ2-1; TRBD2 matches 13 bases. The ends lost 6 bases at V and 0 bases at J; junction bases unmatched: 5. Germline-derived CDR1 and CDR2 are MDHEN and SYDVKM. CDR3 length: 17 amino acids. The CDR3 sequence: CASRPGLAGASYNEQFF. CDR3 nucleotides: TGTGCCAGCAGACCCGGACTAGCGGGAGCCTCCTACAATGAGCAGTTCTTC.

This chain connects TRBV29-1 to TRBJ2-4; 11 nucleotides align to TRBD2. The end of the DNA is better explained by TRBJ2-7, so the J call may be wrong. The CDR3 length is 13 residues. Germline V gives CDR1 SQVTM, CDR2 ANQGSEA. The CDR3 region has the DNA TGCAGCGCGCCGGGACTAGCGGATAACGAGCAGTACTTC. Translating gives CSAPGLADNEQYF.

The chain links TRBV7-8 to TRBJ2-1; D ambiguous. Germline values: CDR1 SGHVS, CDR2 FQNEAQ. This CDR3 is built from 13 residues. The V and J ends lost 5 bases and 4 bases respectively, with 9 bases between them. The CDR3 DNA reads TGTGCCAGCAGCAAGACACATTACAATGAGCAGTTCTTC. Residues: CASSKTHYNEQFF.

This clonotype has only a few counts. This chain joins TRBV20-1 and TRBJ2-5; no firm D call. This CDR3 region has 12 residues. Germline V gives CDR1 DFQATT, CDR2 SNEGSKA (reference sequence). V lost 3 bases and J lost 5, with 10 bases in between. The CDR3 sequence: CSASKVVETQYF. The CDR3 DNA follows: TGCAGTGCTAGTAAGGTAGTGGAGACCCAGTACTTC.

V usage is TRBV20-1 and J usage is TRBJ2-7; TRBD1 agrees at 9 bases. J lost 7 bases, V lost 5 bases, and 9 bases had no gene match. Germline CDR1 is DFQATT and CDR2 is SNEGSKA (reference sequence). The CDR3 extends over 13 amino acids. CDR3 DNA sequence: TGCAGTGCTGTCCGGGACAGGGTGGGGGAGCAGTACTTC. It is translated as CSAVRDRVGEQYF.

J is TRBJ2-3 and V is TRBV15, with a tentative D call TRBD1 (6 bases). The length of the CDR3 is 14 residues. Per the germline V gene, CDR1 is LNHNV and CDR2 is YYDKDF (reference sequence). V gave up 2 bases and J gave up 6 bases, with 12 bases separating them. The CDR3 DNA sequence: TGTGCCACCAGCAGACCCTCCCAGGGGGATACGCAGTATTTT. Its translation: CATSRPSQGDTQYF.

Notes on this clonotype: This may arise from a read error, as a much more abundant clone is one base away. V usage is TRBV2 and J usage is TRBJ2-1; possibly TRBD2 for D (5 bases). Germline V lookup: CDR1 SNHLY, CDR2 FYNNEI. This CDR3 comprises 15 residues. DNA for the CDR3: TGTGCCAGCAGTGAAAGCGGTAGCTCCTGCAATGAGCAGTTCTTC. This sequence encodes CASSESGSSCNEQFF. The full variable domain, completed using reference TRBV2 and TRBJ2-1, is EPEVTQTPSHQVTQMGQEVILRCVPISNHLYFYWYRQILGQKVEFLVSFYNNEISEKSEIFDDQFSVERPDGSNFTLKIRSTKLEDSAMYFCASSESGSSCNEQFFGPGTRLTVL.

This clonotype was seen only a few times. As DNA, the CDR3 is TGCAGTGCTAGAGATACGACTAGCGGCTTCTCCTACGAGCAGTACTTC. Translating it yields CSARDTTSGFSYEQYF. The chain has TRBV20-1 and TRBJ2-7; 9 bases fit TRBD2. The germline gives CDR1 DFQATT, CDR2 SNEGSKA (reference sequence). This CDR3 region has 16 residues. J lost 0 bases, V lost 0 bases, and 6 bases had no gene match.

For the CDR3, the DNA is TGTGCCAGCACCCATACGGGACAGGGGTACAATGAGCAGTTCTTC. Protein sequence: CASTHTGQGYNEQFF. The chain employs TRBV11-1 and TRBJ2-1; 10 nucleotides agree with TRBD1. The CDR3 spans 15 residues. Germline V gene data show CDR1 as SGHAT and CDR2 as FQDESV (reference sequence). The ends lost 7 bases at V and 4 bases at J; junction bases unmatched: 7.

This rearrangement joins TRBV21-1 to TRBJ2-1; whether TRBD1, the table's D call, matches the DNA was not checked. TRBV21-1 is classified as a pseudogene. The CDR3 consists of 14 residues. CDR3 in amino acids: CASSNHRQGNEQFF. As DNA, the CDR3 is TGTGCCAGCAGCAACCACCGACAGGGCAATGAGCAGTTCTTC.

The chain links TRBV7-9 to TRBJ2-5; the D is unclear. This CDR3 is built from 14 residues. Trimming pared 4 bases from V and 1 base from J, leaving 10 bases between. CDR1 is SEHNR and CDR2 is FQNEAQ in the germline V gene (reference sequence). The CDR3 spells CASSWVNGQETQYF. Here the CDR3 DNA reads TGTGCCAGCAGCTGGGTAAATGGCCAAGAGACCCAGTACTTC. The full variable domain, its missing parts supplied by reference TRBV7-9 and TRBJ2-5, is DTGVSQNPRHKITKRGQNVTFRCDPISEHNRLYWYRQTLGQGPEFLTYFQNEAQLEKSRLLSDRFSAERPKGSFSTLEIQRTEQGDSAMYLCASSWVNGQETQYFGPGTRLLVL.

V gene TRBV7-9 combines with J gene TRBJ2-7, with D hard to call. There are 12 residues in the CDR3. V was trimmed by 2 bases and J by 3 bases, leaving 5 bases between them. CDR1 and CDR2 from the germline V gene are SEHNR and FQNEAQ (reference sequence). The CDR3 region is CASSLKIYEQYF. The CDR3 DNA sequence: TGTGCCAGCAGCTTAAAAATCTACGAGCAGTACTTC.

This clonotype was counted between two and nine times. The V gene is TRBV2, the J gene TRBJ2-7; 9 bases agree with TRBD1. CDR1 and CDR2 (germline): SNHLY, FYNNEI. The CDR3 has 21 amino acids. V lost 6 bases, J lost 1 base, and 25 bases stayed unmatched. The CDR3 protein is CASSPVWDRVRSRARSYEQYF. CDR3 coding DNA: TGTGCCAGCAGCCCGGTGTGGGACAGGGTTCGATCGAGGGCCAGATCCTACGAGCAGTACTTC.

V is TRBV5-1 and J is TRBJ2-1; 8 nucleotides match TRBD2. The J call is doubtful: the DNA matches TRBJ2-7 better. CDR1 is SGHRS, CDR2 YFSETQ, per germline. The CDR3 covers 15 residues. This CDR3 reads CASRIAGPSYNEQYF. The DNA for the CDR3 is TGCGCCAGCCGAATAGCGGGGCCCTCCTACAATGAGCAGTACTTC.

The chain has TRBV6-5 and TRBJ2-7; possibly TRBD2 for D (6 bases). The CDR3 has 14 residues. The V gene lost 4 bases and the J gene lost 3 bases, with 13 bases spanning the gap. Germline CDR1 and CDR2: MNHEY and SVGAGI. CDR3 sequence: CASSSGSGDYEQYF. The CDR3 coding sequence is TGTGCCAGCAGTTCCGGGAGCGGTGACTACGAGCAGTACTTC.

The chain recombines TRBV10-3 with TRBJ2-7; 9 nucleotides agree with TRBD1. Germline loops: CDR1 ENHRY, CDR2 SYGVKD. This CDR3 has 14 residues. V dropped 7 bases and J dropped 5; count of bases not matched to a gene: 9. This CDR3 reads CAITSGTGTHEQYF. Written as DNA, the CDR3 is TGTGCCATCACCTCCGGGACAGGGACCCACGAGCAGTACTTC.

The chain couples TRBV29-1 to TRBJ2-7; 8 nucleotides agree with TRBD1. The CDR3 is 12 amino acids. Germline CDR1 is SQVTM and CDR2 is ANQGSEA. Trimming took 6 bases from V and 3 from J; bases not matched to a gene: 4. The CDR3: CSVSGTGYEQYF. DNA of the CDR3: TGCAGCGTCTCCGGGACAGGCTACGAGCAGTACTTC.

The V gene is TRBV5-1, the J gene TRBJ1-1; D remains unclear. Trimming stripped 0 bases from V and 3 bases from J, with 9 bases between. Germline V gene data show CDR1 as SGHRS and CDR2 as YFSETQ. The CDR3 spans 14 residues. The CDR3 spells CASSLGDGYTEAFF. In DNA, the CDR3 is TGCGCCAGCAGCTTGGGAGACGGATACACTGAAGCTTTCTTT.

In its sample, this clonotype was seen a few times. The chain joins TRBV7-8 to TRBJ2-3, with D possibly being TRBD2 (6 bases). The CDR3 length is 16 residues. CDR1 is SGHVS and CDR2 is FQNEAQ in the germline V gene. Trimming took off 5 bases at V and 0 bases at J, with 15 bases between the two ends. CDR3 amino acids: CASSRLRSGSTDTQYF. The DNA of the CDR3 is TGTGCCAGCAGCCGGTTAAGGAGCGGGAGCACAGATACGCAGTATTTT. Full variable domain (remainder filled in from reference TRBV7-8 and TRBJ2-3): GAGVSQSPRYKVAKRGQDVALRCDPISGHVSLFWYQQALGQGPEFLTYFQNEAQLDKSGLPSDRFFAERPEGSVSTLKIQRTQQEDSAVYLCASSRLRSGSTDTQYFGPGTRLTVL.